This T cell receptor beta chain is from a study of T cell changes during pregnancy in multiple sclerosis. Assay: immunoSEQ multiplex PCR; the TCRdb copy retains only in-frame clones and omits some. This table has 50,000 to 65,000 clones, approximately 95% appearing once. The input for sequencing was CD8+ T cells from peripheral blood mononuclear cells, taken in the second trimester of pregnancy. The sequence came from a female donor with multiple sclerosis, enrolled in a pregnancy study.

CDR3 DNA sequence: TGTGCCAGCAGCCCCTCGGGAGGCGGGAGGAATGAGCAGTTCTTC. Translation gives CASSPSGGGRNEQFF. This chain connects TRBV9 to TRBJ2-1; TRBD2 matches at 8 bases. CDR3 length: 15 residues. Losses at the gene ends were 4 bases for V and 7 bases for J; bases not matched to a gene: 10. Looked up from germline, CDR1 is SGDLS and CDR2 is YYNGEE.